Sequencing of this T cell receptor (beta chain) was carried out in a study of T cells in localized non-small cell lung cancer. Study-level findings and limits: A median of about 60 of the top 100 tumor clones appeared in adjacent lung, which was paired and uninvolved. Overall survival was longer when the density of T cells in the blood was higher. It was uninvolved adjacent lung that showed the highest T cell clonality, exceeding tumor. The study sequenced only one region of the tumor. As a result, intratumor heterogeneity could not be excluded and remains possible.

Points on this clone: Its antigen is unknown. One end of the junction is discordant with germline, which a read error may explain.

Libraries were prepared by immunoSEQ multiplex PCR; TCRdb keeps only in-frame clonotypes and omits some of them. The repertoire holds about 3,000 clones, about 23% seen once, with over 20% in the top ten. Sequenced material: lung tumor tissue, taken before any cancer treatment. The clonotype was recovered from a man aged 40 to 69 with stage I lung adenocarcinoma.

CDR3 nucleotide sequence: TGTGCCAGCAGCCCCCAGTGGGCTGAAGCTTCGGTCTTT. It yields the protein CASSPQWAEASVF. The rearrangement uses TRBV14 and TRBJ1-1; D unresolved. This CDR3 contains 13 residues. The germline V gene has CDR1 SGHDN and CDR2 FVKESK.